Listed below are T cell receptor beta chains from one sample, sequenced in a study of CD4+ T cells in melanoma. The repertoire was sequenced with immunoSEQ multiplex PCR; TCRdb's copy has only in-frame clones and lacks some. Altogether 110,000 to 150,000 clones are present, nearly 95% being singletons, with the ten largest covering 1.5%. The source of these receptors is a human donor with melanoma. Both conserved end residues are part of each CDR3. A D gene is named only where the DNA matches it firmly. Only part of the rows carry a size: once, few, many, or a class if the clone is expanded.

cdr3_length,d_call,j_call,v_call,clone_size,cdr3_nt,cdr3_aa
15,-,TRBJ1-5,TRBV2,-,TGTGCCAGCAGTGTGTCGGCGGGGGGAAATCAGCCCCAGCATTTT,CASSVSAGGNQPQHF
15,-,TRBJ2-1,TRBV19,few,TGTGCCAGTAGTATTTGGGACAACTCCTACAATGAGCAGTTCTTC,CASSIWDNSYNEQFF
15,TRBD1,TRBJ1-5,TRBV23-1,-,TGCGCCAGCAGCCCGAGGACAGGGGGCAATCAGCCCCAGCATTTT,CASSPRTGGNQPQHF
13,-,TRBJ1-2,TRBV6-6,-,TGTGCCAGCCATGCGGCCGGGTCCAGTGGCTACACCTTC,CASHAAGSSGYTF
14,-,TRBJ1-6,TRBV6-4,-,TGTGCCAGCACTGCTTCGGCAGGGCTTTCACCCCTCCACTTT,CASTASAGLSPLHF
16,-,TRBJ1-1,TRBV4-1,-,TGCGCCAGCAGCCAAGCTTACCCCAGGGATAACACTGAAGCTTTCTTT,CASSQAYPRDNTEAFF
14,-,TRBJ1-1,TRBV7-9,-,TGTGCCAGCAGCTTAGGTCGGCGGACTACTGAAGCTTTCTTT,CASSLGRRTTEAFF
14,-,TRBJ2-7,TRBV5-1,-,TGCGCCAGCAGCTTGGCAGCTGGGCCGGGCGAGCAGTACTTC,CASSLAAGPGEQYF
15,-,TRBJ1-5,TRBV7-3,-,TGTGCCAGTAGAAGAAACACGACAGGCTCCCAGCCCCAGCATTTT,CASRRNTTGSQPQHF
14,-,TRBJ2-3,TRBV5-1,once,TGCGCCAGCAGCTCCGCAGGGACCGCAGATACGCAGTATTTT,CASSSAGTADTQYF
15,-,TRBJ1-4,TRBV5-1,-,TGCGCCAGCAGCTTGACCCATGCAACTAATGAAAAACTGTTTTTT,CASSLTHATNEKLFF
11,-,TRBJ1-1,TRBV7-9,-,TGTGCCAGCAGTATGAGGGTTGAAGCTTTCTTT,CASSMRVEAFF
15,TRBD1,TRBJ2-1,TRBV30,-,TGTTCGTTGGAGCATGGACAGGGGGCTCGGGATGAGCAGTTCTTC,CSLEHGQGARDEQFF
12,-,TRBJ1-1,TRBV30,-,TGTGCCTGGAGCCCTGGGAACAAGGAAGCTTTCTTT,CAWSPGNKEAFF
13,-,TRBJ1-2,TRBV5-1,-,TGCGCCAGCAGCTTGGTACAGTCAGATGGCTACACCTTC,CASSLVQSDGYTF
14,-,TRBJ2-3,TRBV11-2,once,TGTGCCAGCAGCTTAGGGACTACCACAGATACGCAGTATTTT,CASSLGTTTDTQYF
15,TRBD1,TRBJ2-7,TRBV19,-,TGTGCCAGTAGCCAAATGACAGGGGGATGGGACGAGCAGTACTTC,CASSQMTGGWDEQYF
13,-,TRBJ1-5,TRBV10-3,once,TGTGCCATCAGTGAGGGGGGGGGTTCGGCCCAGCATTTT,CAISEGGGSAQHF
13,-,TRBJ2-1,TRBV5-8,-,TGTGCCAGCAGCAGGACACCGTACAATGAGCAGTTCTTC,CASSRTPYNEQFF
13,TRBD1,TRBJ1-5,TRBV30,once,TGTGCCTGGGCCTCAGGGGGATATCAGCCCCAGCATTTT,CAWASGGYQPQHF
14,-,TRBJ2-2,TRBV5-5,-,TGTGCCAGCAGCTTGGGCGGGGTCGCCGGGGAGCTGTTTTTT,CASSLGGVAGELFF
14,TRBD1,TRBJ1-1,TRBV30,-,TGTGCCTGGAGTACCGGGACAGGGGGCACTGAAGCTTTCTTT,CAWSTGTGGTEAFF
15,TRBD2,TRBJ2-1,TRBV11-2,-,TGTGCCAGCAGCCCCCGAATCGGGGGGGACAATGAGCAGTTCTTC,CASSPRIGGDNEQFF
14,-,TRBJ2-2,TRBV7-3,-,TGTGCCAGCAGCTTAACCCGGGGGCCCGGGGAGCTGTTTTTT,CASSLTRGPGELFF
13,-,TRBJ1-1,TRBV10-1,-,TGCGCCACCGCAGGGGATCTGATCACTGAAGCTTTCTTT,CATAGDLITEAFF
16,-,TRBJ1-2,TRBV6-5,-,TGTGCCAGCAGTTACTCGATTGGGGGAGAGTACTATGGCTACACCTTC,CASSYSIGGEYYGYTF
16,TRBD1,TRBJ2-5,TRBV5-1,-,TGCGCCAGCAGCATGAGGCCGGGACAGGGGAGGGAGACCCAGTACTTC,CASSMRPGQGRETQYF
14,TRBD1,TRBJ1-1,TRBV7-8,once,TGTGCCAGCAGCTTGGGACAGGCTAACACTGAAGCTTTCTTT,CASSLGQANTEAFF
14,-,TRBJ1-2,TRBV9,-,TGTGCCAGCAGCTCCGACCAGGGTAGGAATGGCTACACCTTC,CASSSDQGRNGYTF
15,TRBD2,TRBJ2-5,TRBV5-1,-,TGCGCCAGCCGCTCCCTAGCGGGGGAAACTGAGACCCAGTACTTC,CASRSLAGETETQYF
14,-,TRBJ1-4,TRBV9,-,TGTGCCAGCAGCCTCGGGACCGCGGGAGAAAAACTGTTTTTT,CASSLGTAGEKLFF
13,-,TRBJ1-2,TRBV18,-,TGTGCCAGCTCACCTCTGGCAGGGGATGGCTACACCTTC,CASSPLAGDGYTF
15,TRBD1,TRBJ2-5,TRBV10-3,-,TGTGCCATCAGTGAGGGGGGACAGGCTAAAGAGACCCAGTACTTC,CAISEGGQAKETQYF
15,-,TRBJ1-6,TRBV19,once,TGTGCCAGTAGCCTACAGGGACGGGACAATTCACCCCTCCACTTT,CASSLQGRDNSPLHF
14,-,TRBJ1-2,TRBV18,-,TGTGCCAGCTCTACCTTACAGGGTTCGTCTGGCTACACCTTC,CASSTLQGSSGYTF
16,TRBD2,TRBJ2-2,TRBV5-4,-,TGTGCCAGCAGCTTGGTAGGCGGGGGGCGGTCCGGGGAGCTGTTTTTT,CASSLVGGGRSGELFF
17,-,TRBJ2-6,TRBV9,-,TGTGCCAGCAGCTCCCTCGACAGACGCTCTGGGGCCAACGTCCTGACTTTC,CASSSLDRRSGANVLTF
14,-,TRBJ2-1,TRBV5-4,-,TGTGCCAGCAGCTTGAAGCAGGGTAACAATGAGCAGTTCTTC,CASSLKQGNNEQFF
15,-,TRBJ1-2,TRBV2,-,TGTGCCAGCAGTTCCCTACCCCGGACAGATCGAGGCTACACCTTC,CASSSLPRTDRGYTF
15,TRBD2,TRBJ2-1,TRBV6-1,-,TGTGCCAGCAGTCCTCTTAGCGGGGGGGGGATTCCCCCCTTCTTC,CASSPLSGGGIPPFF
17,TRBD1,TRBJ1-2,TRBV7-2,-,TGTGCCAGCAGCTTAGAAGGACAGGGAATACCCCAAGATGGCTACACCTTC,CASSLEGQGIPQDGYTF
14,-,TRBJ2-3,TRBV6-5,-,TGTGCCAGCAGTTATAGGGGTGGCACAGATACGCAGTATTTT,CASSYRGGTDTQYF
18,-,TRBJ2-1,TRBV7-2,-,TGTGCCAGCAGCTTAGGGGGCGGGTGGCGGGGAAATTACAATGAGCAGTTCTTC,CASSLGGGWRGNYNEQFF
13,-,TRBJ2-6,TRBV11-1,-,TGTGCCAGCAGCCTTAATGGGGCCAACGTCCTGACTTTC,CASSLNGANVLTF
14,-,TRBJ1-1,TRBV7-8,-,TGTGCCAGCAGCCCTTGGGGTTGGAACACTGAAGCTTTCTTT,CASSPWGWNTEAFF
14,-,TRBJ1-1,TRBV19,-,TGTGCCAGTAGTCTGCCGTTATATGACACTGAAGCTTTCTTT,CASSLPLYDTEAFF
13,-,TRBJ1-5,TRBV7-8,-,TGTGCCAGCAGCTCGACTGACAATCAGCCCCAGCATTTT,CASSSTDNQPQHF
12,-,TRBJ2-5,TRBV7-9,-,TGTGCCAGCAGCCCCACGCGGGAGACCCAGTACTTC,CASSPTRETQYF
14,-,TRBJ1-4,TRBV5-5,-,TGTGCCAGCAGCGGACCCAGGGTTCATGAAAAACTGTTTTTT,CASSGPRVHEKLFF
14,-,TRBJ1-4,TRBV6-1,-,TGTGCCAGCAGTGAAAAGGGGGAAAGTGAAAAACTGTTTTTT,CASSEKGESEKLFF
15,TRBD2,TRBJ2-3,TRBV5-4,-,TGTGCCAGCAGCGGCGGGACTAGCGGCGCAGATACGCAGTATTTT,CASSGGTSGADTQYF
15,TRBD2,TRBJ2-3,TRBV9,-,TGTGCCAGCAGCGCGGGGACTAGCGGACAAGATACGCAGTATTTT,CASSAGTSGQDTQYF
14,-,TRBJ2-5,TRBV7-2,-,TGTGCCAGCAGCTCTCGGGGGGCGAGGGAGACCCAGTACTTC,CASSSRGARETQYF
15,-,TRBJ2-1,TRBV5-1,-,TGCGCCAGCAGCTTAGGGGCAAGCTCCTACAATGAGCAGTTCTTC,CASSLGASSYNEQFF
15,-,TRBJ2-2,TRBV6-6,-,TGTGCCAGCAGTTACGGCCGCGGGTCGACCGGGGAGCTGTTTTTT,CASSYGRGSTGELFF
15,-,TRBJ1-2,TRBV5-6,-,TGTGCCAGCAGCTTGATGGGGGTCCCCAGCTATGGCTACACCTTC,CASSLMGVPSYGYTF
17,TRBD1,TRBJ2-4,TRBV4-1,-,TGCGCCAGCAGCCCCAACCTGATGACAGGGCGCTTAAACATTCAGTACTTC,CASSPNLMTGRLNIQYF
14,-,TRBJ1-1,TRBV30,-,TGTGCCTGGACCCTTGACAGGCGGAACACTGAAGCTTTCTTT,CAWTLDRRNTEAFF
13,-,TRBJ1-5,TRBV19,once,TGTGCCAGTAGTCCCAGGGCGGGACAGCCCCAGCATTTT,CASSPRAGQPQHF
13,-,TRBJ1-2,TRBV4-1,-,TGCGCCAGCAGCCAAGATTACAGGGATGGCTACACCTTC,CASSQDYRDGYTF